The next 11 T cell receptor beta chains were all read from a single sample in a study of blood T cell repertoires in COVID-19. The protocol was immunoSEQ multiplex PCR, while the TCRdb copy is restricted to in-frame clones and leaves out a portion. The table has approximately 260,000 clones, 86% seen once; the top ten hold less than 4%. Sequenced input: PBMCs or T cells enriched from blood (not recorded which). All receptors derive from a woman aged 40 to 50 with acute COVID-19.

The chain couples TRBV29-1 to TRBJ2-2, with D possibly TRBD1 on 6 matching bases. In germline, CDR1 is SQVTM, CDR2 ANQGSEA. The V end was cut by 6 bases, the J end by 3 bases, with 17 bases between. There are 15 residues in the CDR3. This chain's CDR3 is CSVLTPGHYTGELFF. CDR3 bases: TGCAGCGTCCTAACACCGGGACACTACACCGGGGAGCTGTTTTTT.

J is TRBJ1-6 and V is TRBV27; D remains ambiguous. The CDR3 covers 12 residues. Germline V lookup: CDR1 MNHEY, CDR2 SMNVEV (reference sequence). With 7 bases removed from V and 8 bases from J, the gap between germline ends came to 9 bases. The CDR3 DNA reads as TGTGCCAGCAAAAGCCCCTATTCACCCCTCCACTTT. Protein product: CASKSPYSPLHF.

V gene TRBV18 combines with J gene TRBJ2-3; 12 nucleotides line up with TRBD2. CDR1 is KGHSH and CDR2 is LQKENI in the germline V gene. The CDR3 sequence is 15 residues long. V trimming: 3 bases; J trimming: 5 bases; junction bases outside the gene matches: 3. The CDR3 protein is CASSPSGLAGDTQYF. The CDR3, as DNA: TGTGCCAGCTCACCGTCGGGACTAGCGGGAGATACGCAGTATTTT. Complete variable domain (other parts from reference TRBV18 and TRBJ2-3): NAGVMQNPRHLVRRRGQEARLRCSPMKGHSHVYWYRQLPEEGLKFMVYLQKENIIDESGMPKERFSAEFPKEGPSILRIQQVVRGDSAAYFCASSPSGLAGDTQYFGPGTRLTVL.

This clone was seen more than once but under ten times. This chain connects TRBV7-9 to TRBJ2-1; no clear D gene. The V gene lost 6 bases and the J gene lost 10 bases, with 25 bases spanning the gap. The germline V gene encodes CDR1 SEHNR and CDR2 FQNEAQ (reference sequence). The CDR3 runs to 16 residues. The CDR3: CASRPLGGQAGWEQFF. In DNA form, the CDR3 reads TGTGCCAGCAGGCCCCTTGGTGGGCAGGCAGGATGGGAGCAGTTCTTC.

The gene calls are TRBV11-3 and TRBJ2-7; TRBD1 aligns across 10 bases. The V gene's germline CDR1 is SGHNT and CDR2 YENEEA. With 0 bases clipped from V and 4 bases from J, the junction kept 3 bases outside the gene matches. The CDR3 runs to 15 residues. The CDR3 sequence is CASSLEGQGTYEQYF. CDR3 nucleotide sequence: TGTGCCAGCAGCTTAGAGGGACAGGGGACATACGAGCAGTACTTC.

The gene calls are TRBV21-1 and TRBJ1-1; the table's D call, TRBD1, has no DNA check behind it. TRBV21-1 is recorded as a pseudogene. The CDR3 runs to 14 residues. The CDR3 sequence: CASSKGTENTEAFF. The CDR3 nucleotides read TGTGCCAGCAGCAAGGGGACAGAGAACACTGAAGCTTTCTTT.

V gene TRBV5-4 combines with J gene TRBJ2-5; TRBD2 matches at 7 bases. V dropped 0 bases and J dropped 6; count of bases not matched to a gene: 8. CDR1 is SGHNT, CDR2 YYREEE, per germline (reference sequence). The CDR3 sequence is 15 residues long. In DNA form, the CDR3 reads TGTGCCAGCAGCTTGGCGGTCGGGAGGACGAAGACCCAGTACTTC. The encoded protein is CASSLAVGRTKTQYF.

This chain connects TRBV5-1 to TRBJ1-1; D remains ambiguous. Trimming shortened V by 4 bases and J by 7 bases, and 17 bases separated the two germline ends. Looked up from germline, CDR1 is SGHRS and CDR2 is YFSETQ. CDR3 length: 14 amino acids. In DNA, the CDR3 is TGCGCCAGCAGCGGAGGGCCCGGAGAGGGTGAAGCTTTCTTT. This translates into CASSGGPGEGEAFF.

This chain joins TRBV2 and TRBJ1-1; TRBD1 matches at 8 bases. This CDR3 comprises 14 residues. Germline V gene lookup returns CDR1 SNHLY and CDR2 FYNNEI. The J segment lost 9 bases and the V segment lost 3 bases, leaving 9 bases of the junction unmatched. Here the CDR3 reads CASSDGTGQSKAFF. DNA for the CDR3: TGTGCCAGCAGTGATGGGACAGGCCAATCAAAAGCTTTCTTT.

The V gene is TRBV6-1, the J gene TRBJ1-1; a possible D gene is TRBD1 (5 bases). V was trimmed by 2 bases and J by 6 bases, leaving 25 bases between them. Germline values: CDR1 MNHNS, CDR2 SASEGT. The CDR3 runs to 18 residues. The CDR3 sequence: CASSESKGYAGENAEAFF. The CDR3 region has the DNA TGTGCCAGCAGTGAAAGTAAGGGGTATGCAGGAGAAAACGCTGAAGCTTTCTTT.

The chain is built from TRBV19 and TRBJ2-1, with 14 bases identical to TRBD2. The CDR3 extends over 19 amino acids. With V trimmed by 7 bases and J by 0 bases, 11 bases remained unmatched. Germline V gene sequence: CDR1 LNHDA, CDR2 SQIVND (reference sequence). The CDR3 sequence is CASTPGTSGRGGSYNEQFF. Written as DNA, the CDR3 is TGTGCCAGTACCCCTGGGACTAGCGGGAGAGGGGGCTCCTACAATGAGCAGTTCTTC.